Sequencing of this T cell receptor beta chain was carried out in a study of OX40 agonist ivuxolimab in advanced cancers. Turning to the study itself: Patients took ivuxolimab, an agonistic anti-OX40 (CD134) antibody. General study points: Expanded clones belonging to CD8+ T cells outnumbered, on average, those of CD4+.

To note about this clone: What it recognizes is unknown.

If patients had autoimmune disease history or systemic immunosuppression, they were excluded. Blood sampling took place at baseline, cycle 4 day 1, and cycle 7 day 1. Assay: immunoSEQ multiplex PCR; the TCRdb copy retains only in-frame clones and omits some. There are fewer than 40,000 clones in the sample; around 83% occur only once, and 20% to 25% lies in the top ten. The CDR3 is 16 residues long. With 1 base removed from V and 2 bases from J, the gap between germline ends came to 12 bases. Germline assignment: CDR1 SGHTS and CDR2 YDEGEE. J is TRBJ2-2 and V is TRBV5-8, with D hard to call. This material consisted of CD4+ or CD8+ T cells sorted from blood, taken in a trial of the OX40 agonist ivuxolimab. This TCR was recovered from an adult with an advanced solid tumor such as melanoma, head and neck, liver or kidney cancer. The CDR3 DNA follows: TGTGCCAGCAGCTTGTACAGCCTCTTAAACACCGGGGAGCTGTTTTTT. Translation: CASSLYSLLNTGELFF.